This T cell receptor beta chain was profiled in a study of cytomegalovirus exposure and HLA in healthy donors. The CDR3 is made up of 16 amino acids. The V and J ends lost 3 bases and 3 bases respectively, with 19 bases between them. Germline-derived CDR1 and CDR2 are SGHRS and YFSETQ. The PCR had 60 Vbeta and 13 Jbeta primers. As processed by the authors: Counted up in a later analysis, unique TCR beta chains came to some 72 million, with roughly 11 million shared. Assay: immunoSEQ multiplex PCR; the TCRdb copy retains only in-frame clones and omits some. V, J and clone size reflect that table, while D and trimming were determined from the DNA. Here the sample spans roughly 190,000 clones, 81% being singletons.

The chain uses TRBV5-1 and TRBJ2-7; tentative D call: TRBD1 (6 bases). The receptor was isolated from a man aged 40-50 years in good health and CMV-seropositive. Sequenced: PBMCs. DNA of the CDR3: TGCGCCAGCAGCTCGGCCGTCGGGACACCCGACTACGAGCAGTACTTC. Protein sequence: CASSSAVGTPDYEQYF. The full variable domain, with the rest looked up from reference TRBV5-1 and TRBJ2-7, is KAGVTQTPRYLIKTRGQQVTLSCSPISGHRSVSWYQQTPGQGLQFLFEYFSETQRNKGNFPGRFSGRQFSNSRSEMNVSTLELGDSALYLCASSSAVGTPDYEQYFGPGTRLTVT.